This T cell receptor beta chain is from a study of shared clonotypes between healthy human individuals. Findings of the study overall: Represented genetic and exposure-history diversity was restricted by having few donors.

The CDR3 sequence is 17 residues long. With V trimmed by 0 bases and J by 6 bases, 7 bases remained unmatched. Germline V lookup: CDR1 WSHSY, CDR2 SAAADI. The authors' processing: Sequence data from immunoSEQ were junction-only and lacked quality scores; consequently, filtering differed. Using immunoSEQ multiplex PCR, the repertoire was profiled, and TCRdb retains in-frame clones only, with some absent. V, J and clone size reflect that table, while D and trimming were determined from the DNA. The data contain 2 million or so clones, about 95% of them seen just once; the ten biggest clones take up about 0.13%. Concerning this clone itself: Its antigen is undetermined.

Nashville, Tennessee was home to all donors, who were Caucasian adults. The chain is built from TRBV10-2 and TRBJ2-5, with TRBD2 matching 13 bases. The receptor comes from a young man in good health. The sequenced sample was naive CD4+ T cells sorted from blood. The subset denotes: CD45RA+ positively selected. CDR3 in DNA: TGCGCCAGCAGTGAGTCGAGGACTAGCGGGAGTAAAAAGACCCAGTACTTC. It is translated as CASSESRTSGSKKTQYF.